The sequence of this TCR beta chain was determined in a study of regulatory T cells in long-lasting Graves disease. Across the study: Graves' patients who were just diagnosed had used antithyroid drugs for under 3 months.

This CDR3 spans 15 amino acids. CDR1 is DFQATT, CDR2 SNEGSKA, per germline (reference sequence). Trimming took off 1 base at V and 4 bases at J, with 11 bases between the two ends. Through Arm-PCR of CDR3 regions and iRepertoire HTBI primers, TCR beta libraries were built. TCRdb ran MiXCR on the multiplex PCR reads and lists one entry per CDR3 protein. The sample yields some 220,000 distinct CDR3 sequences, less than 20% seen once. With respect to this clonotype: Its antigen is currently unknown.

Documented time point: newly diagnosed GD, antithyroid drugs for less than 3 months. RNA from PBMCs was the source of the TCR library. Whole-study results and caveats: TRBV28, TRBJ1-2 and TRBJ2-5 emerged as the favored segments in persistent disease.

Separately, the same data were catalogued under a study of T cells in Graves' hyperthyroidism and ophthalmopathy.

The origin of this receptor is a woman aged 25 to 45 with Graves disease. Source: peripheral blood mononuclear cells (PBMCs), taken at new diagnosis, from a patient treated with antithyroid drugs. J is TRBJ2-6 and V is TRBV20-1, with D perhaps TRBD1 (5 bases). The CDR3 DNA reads TGCAGTGCTAGAGCACAGGCGGCCGGGGCCAACGTCCTGACTTTC. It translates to CSARAQAAGANVLTF.